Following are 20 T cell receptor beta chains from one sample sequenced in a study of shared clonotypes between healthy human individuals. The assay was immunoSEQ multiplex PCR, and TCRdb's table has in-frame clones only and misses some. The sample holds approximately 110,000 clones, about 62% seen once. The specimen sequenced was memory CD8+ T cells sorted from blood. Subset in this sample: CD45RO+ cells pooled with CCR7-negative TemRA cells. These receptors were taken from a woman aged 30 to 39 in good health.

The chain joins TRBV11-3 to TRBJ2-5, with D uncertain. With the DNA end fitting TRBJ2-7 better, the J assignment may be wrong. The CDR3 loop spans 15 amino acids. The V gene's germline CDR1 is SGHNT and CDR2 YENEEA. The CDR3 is CASSIPGSQSYEQYF. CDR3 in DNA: TGTGCCAGCAGCATTCCTGGGTCGCAATCCTACGAGCAGTACTTC.

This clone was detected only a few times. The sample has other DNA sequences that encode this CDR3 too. The CDR3 DNA sequence: TGTGCCAGCAACGACAGGGGAAGCACAGATACGCAGTATTTT. This translates into CASNDRGSTDTQYF. The chain is built from TRBV2 and TRBJ2-3; 8 bases align to TRBD1. The CDR3 has 14 amino acids. The junction had 3 bases not matched to a gene; V was cut back by 7 bases and J by 0 bases. CDR1 and CDR2 (germline): SNHLY, FYNNEI. The full variable domain, in which reference TRBV2 and TRBJ2-3 provide the parts outside the CDR3, is EPEVTQTPSHQVTQMGQEVILRCVPISNHLYFYWYRQILGQKVEFLVSFYNNEISEKSEIFDDQFSVERPDGSNFTLKIRSTKLEDSAMYFCASNDRGSTDTQYFGPGTRLTVL.

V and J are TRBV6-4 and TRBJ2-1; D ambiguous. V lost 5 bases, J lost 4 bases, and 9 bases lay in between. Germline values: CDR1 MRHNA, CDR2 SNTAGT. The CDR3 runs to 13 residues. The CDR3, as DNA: TGTGCCAGCAGTCCCACCGAGTACAATGAGCAGTTCTTC. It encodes CASSPTEYNEQFF.

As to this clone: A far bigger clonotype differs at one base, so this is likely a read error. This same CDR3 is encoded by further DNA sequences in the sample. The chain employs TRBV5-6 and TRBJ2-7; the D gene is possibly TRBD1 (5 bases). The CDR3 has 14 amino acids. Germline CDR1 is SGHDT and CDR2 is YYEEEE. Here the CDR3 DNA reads TGCGCCAGCAGCTTGGCGACAGTGGTAAACGAGCAGTACTTC. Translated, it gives CASSLATVVNEQYF.

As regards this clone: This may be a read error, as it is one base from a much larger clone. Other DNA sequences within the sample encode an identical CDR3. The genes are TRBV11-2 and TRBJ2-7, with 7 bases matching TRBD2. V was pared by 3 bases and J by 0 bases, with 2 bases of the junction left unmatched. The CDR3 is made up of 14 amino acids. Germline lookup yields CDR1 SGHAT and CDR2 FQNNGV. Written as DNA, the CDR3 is TGTGCCAGCAGCTTTCAGCGGGACTCCTACGAGCAGTACTTC. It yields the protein CASSFQRDSYEQYF.

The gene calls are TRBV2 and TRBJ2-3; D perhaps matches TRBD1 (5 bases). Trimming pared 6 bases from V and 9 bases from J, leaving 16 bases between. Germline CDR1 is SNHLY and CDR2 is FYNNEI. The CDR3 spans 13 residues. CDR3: CASSSSPWGTQYF. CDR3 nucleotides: TGTGCCAGCAGCTCCTCGCCGTGGGGCACGCAGTATTTT.

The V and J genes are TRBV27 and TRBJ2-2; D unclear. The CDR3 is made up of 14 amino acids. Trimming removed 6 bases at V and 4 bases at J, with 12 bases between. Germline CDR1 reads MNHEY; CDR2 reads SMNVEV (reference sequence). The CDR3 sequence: CASSQKWVTGELFF. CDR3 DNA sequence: TGTGCCAGCAGCCAAAAATGGGTCACCGGGGAGCTGTTTTTT.

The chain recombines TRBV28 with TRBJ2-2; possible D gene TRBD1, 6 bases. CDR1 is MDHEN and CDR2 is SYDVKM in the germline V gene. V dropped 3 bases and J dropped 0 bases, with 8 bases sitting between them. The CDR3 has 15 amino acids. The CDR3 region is CASSFRQANTGELFF. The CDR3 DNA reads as TGTGCCAGCAGTTTTCGACAGGCGAACACCGGGGAGCTGTTTTTT.

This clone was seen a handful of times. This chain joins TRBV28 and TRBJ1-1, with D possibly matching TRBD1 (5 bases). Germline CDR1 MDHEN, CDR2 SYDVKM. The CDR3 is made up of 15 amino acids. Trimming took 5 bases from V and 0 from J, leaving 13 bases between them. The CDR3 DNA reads TGTGCCAGCAGTGCCTCAGGGACCATGAACACTGAAGCTTTCTTT. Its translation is CASSASGTMNTEAFF.

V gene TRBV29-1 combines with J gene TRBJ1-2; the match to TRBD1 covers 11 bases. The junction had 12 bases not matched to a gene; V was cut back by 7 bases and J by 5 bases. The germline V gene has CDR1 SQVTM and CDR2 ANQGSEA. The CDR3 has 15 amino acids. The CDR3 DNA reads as TGCAGCGGACCGGGACAGGGGGGAAAGGTATATGGCTACACCTTC. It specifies CSGPGQGGKVYGYTF.

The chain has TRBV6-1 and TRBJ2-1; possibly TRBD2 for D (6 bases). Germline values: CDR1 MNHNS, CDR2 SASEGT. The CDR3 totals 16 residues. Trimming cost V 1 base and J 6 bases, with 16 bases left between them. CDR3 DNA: TGTGCCAGCAGTGAAGGCGGAAACTCCGGGGGCAATGAGCAGTTCTTC. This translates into CASSEGGNSGGNEQFF.

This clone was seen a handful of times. The CDR3 protein is CASSSAGTGYYGYTF. Here the CDR3 DNA reads TGTGCCAGCAGTTCGGCCGGGACAGGGTACTATGGCTACACCTTC. This chain uses TRBV14 with TRBJ1-2; 9 positions agree with TRBD1. This CDR3 comprises 15 residues. Germline V gene data show CDR1 as SGHDN and CDR2 as FVKESK. V shed 6 bases, J shed 3 bases, and the junction held 8 bases outside the gene matches.

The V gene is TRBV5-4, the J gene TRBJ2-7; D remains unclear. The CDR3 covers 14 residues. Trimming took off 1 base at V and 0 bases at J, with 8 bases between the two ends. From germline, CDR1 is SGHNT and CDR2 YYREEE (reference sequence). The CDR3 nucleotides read TGTGCCAGCAGCTTGAGCGCTAGCTCCTACGAGCAGTACTTC. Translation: CASSLSASSYEQYF.

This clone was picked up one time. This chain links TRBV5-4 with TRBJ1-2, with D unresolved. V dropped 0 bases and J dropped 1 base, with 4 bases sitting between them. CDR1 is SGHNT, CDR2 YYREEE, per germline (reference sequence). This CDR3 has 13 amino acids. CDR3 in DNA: TGTGCCAGCAGCTTGGCAGATAACTATGGCTACACCTTC. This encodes CASSLADNYGYTF.

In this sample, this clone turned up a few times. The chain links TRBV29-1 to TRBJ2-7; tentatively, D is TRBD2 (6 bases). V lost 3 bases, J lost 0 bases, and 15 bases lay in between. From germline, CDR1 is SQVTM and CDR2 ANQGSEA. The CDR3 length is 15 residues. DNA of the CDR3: TGCAGCGTTGAGGGGGGTGGGGTCCCCTCCTACGAGCAGTACTTC. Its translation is CSVEGGGVPSYEQYF.

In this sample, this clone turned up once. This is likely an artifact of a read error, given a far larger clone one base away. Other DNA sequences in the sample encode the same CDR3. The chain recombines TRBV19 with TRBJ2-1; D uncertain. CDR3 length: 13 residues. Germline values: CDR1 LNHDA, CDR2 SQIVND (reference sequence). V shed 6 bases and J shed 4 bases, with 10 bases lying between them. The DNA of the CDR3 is TGTGCCAGTAGCATGTGGCAGTACAATGAGCAGTTCTTC. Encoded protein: CASSMWQYNEQFF.

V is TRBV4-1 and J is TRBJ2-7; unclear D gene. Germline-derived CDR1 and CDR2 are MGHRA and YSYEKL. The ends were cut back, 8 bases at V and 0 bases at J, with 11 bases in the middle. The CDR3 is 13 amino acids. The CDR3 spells CASSQRSSYEQYF. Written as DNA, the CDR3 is TGCGCCAGCTCTCAGAGGAGCTCCTACGAGCAGTACTTC.

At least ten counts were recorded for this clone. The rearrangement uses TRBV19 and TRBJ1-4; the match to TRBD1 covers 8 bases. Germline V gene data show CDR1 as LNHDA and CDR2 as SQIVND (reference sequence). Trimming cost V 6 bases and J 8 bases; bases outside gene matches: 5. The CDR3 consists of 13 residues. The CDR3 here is CASSTRQGEKLFF. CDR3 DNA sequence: TGTGCCAGTAGCACCCGACAGGGGGAAAAACTGTTTTTT.

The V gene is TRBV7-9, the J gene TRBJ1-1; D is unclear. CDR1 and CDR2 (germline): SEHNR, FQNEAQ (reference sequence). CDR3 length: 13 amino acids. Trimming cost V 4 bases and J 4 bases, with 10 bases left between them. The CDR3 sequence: CASSWSSGTEAFF. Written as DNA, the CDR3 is TGTGCCAGCAGCTGGTCCTCGGGCACTGAAGCTTTCTTT.

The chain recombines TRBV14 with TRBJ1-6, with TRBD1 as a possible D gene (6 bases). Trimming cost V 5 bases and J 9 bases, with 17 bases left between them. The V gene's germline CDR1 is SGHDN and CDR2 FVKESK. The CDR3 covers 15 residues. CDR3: CASSSSGTQASPLHF. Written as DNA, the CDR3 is TGTGCCAGCAGCTCCTCCGGGACACAGGCTTCACCCCTCCACTTT.